The source of this T cell receptor (beta chain) is a study of somatic mutations in cytotoxic T cells in rheumatoid arthritis. Overall study context: Nearly 100% purity was obtained when some V beta antibody-stained T-cell populations were flow-sorted; these included V beta1+ cells sequenced for TCRB. Overall study findings and caveats: Measured CD8+ T-cell clonality, a value compared between rheumatoid arthritis patients and age-matched healthy controls, did not differ significantly. A single CD8+ clone exceeded 20% of CD8+ cells in 8 of 65 patients.

Clones were read by immunoSEQ multiplex PCR, and TCRdb kept only the in-frame ones, dropping some. The profile shows tens of thousands of clones, about 82% of them singletons. Germline V gene data show CDR1 as SGHRS and CDR2 as YFSETQ. The germline V and J ends were trimmed by 6 bases and 5 bases, with 12 bases remaining between them. This CDR3 region has 13 residues. On this clone itself: Its antigen is undetermined.

The J gene is TRBJ2-1, the V gene TRBV5-1; possible D gene TRBD2, 5 bases. The sequence came from a woman aged 50 to 60 in good health. The sample comprised CD8+ T cells sorted from blood. This CDR3 is CASKASLDNEQFF. In nucleotides, the CDR3 is TGCGCCAGCAAAGCTAGCCTCGACAATGAGCAGTTCTTC.